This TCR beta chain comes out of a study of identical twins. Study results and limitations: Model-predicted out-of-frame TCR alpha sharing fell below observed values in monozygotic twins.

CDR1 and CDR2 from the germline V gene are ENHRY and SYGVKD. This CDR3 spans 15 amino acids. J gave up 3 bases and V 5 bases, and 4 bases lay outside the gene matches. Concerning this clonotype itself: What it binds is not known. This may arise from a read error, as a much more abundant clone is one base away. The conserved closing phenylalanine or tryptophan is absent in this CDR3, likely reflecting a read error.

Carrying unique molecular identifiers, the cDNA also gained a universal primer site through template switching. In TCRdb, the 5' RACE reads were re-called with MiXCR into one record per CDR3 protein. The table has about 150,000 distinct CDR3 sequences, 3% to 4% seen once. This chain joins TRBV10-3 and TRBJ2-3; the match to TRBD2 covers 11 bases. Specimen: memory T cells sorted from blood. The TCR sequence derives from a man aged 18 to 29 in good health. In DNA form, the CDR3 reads TGTGCCATCAGTCGGCTAGCGGGAGGAACAGATACGCAGTATTGT. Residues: CAISRLAGGTDTQYC.